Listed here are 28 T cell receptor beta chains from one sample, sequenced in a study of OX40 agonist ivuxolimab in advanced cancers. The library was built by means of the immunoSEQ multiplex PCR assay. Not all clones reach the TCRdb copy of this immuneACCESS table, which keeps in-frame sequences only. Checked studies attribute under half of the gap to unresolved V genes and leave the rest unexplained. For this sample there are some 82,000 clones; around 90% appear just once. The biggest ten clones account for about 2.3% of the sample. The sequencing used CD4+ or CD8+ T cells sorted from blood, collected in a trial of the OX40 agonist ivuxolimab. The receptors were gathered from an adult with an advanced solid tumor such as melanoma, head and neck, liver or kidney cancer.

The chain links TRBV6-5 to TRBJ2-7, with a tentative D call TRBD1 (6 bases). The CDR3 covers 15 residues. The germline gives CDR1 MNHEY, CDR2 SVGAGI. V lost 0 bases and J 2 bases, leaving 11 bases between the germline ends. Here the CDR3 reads CASSYSAKGAYEQYF. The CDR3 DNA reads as TGTGCCAGCAGTTACTCGGCCAAGGGGGCCTACGAGCAGTACTTC.

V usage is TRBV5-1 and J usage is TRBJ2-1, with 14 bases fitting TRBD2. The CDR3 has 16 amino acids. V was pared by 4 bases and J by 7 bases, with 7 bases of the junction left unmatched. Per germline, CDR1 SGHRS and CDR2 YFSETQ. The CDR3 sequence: CASSARLAGGKNEQFF. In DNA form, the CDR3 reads TGCGCCAGCAGCGCGCGACTAGCGGGAGGGAAAAATGAGCAGTTCTTC.

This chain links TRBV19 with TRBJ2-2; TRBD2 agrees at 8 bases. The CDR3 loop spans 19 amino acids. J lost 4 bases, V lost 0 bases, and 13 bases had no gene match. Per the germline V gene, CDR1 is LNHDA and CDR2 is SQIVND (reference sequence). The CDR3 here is CASSIETGGPLSPTGELFF. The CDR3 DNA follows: TGTGCCAGTAGTATAGAAACGGGAGGGCCTTTATCCCCCACCGGGGAGCTGTTTTTT.

CDR3 residues: CASSYSGRADTQYF. As DNA, the CDR3 is TGTGCCAGCAGTTACTCGGGGAGGGCAGATACGCAGTATTTT. The chain uses TRBV6-5 and TRBJ2-3; 7 positions match TRBD2. The CDR3 has 14 amino acids. Germline values: CDR1 MNHEY, CDR2 SVGAGI. The V gene end was trimmed by 0 bases and the J gene end by 4 bases; junction bases not matched to a gene: 1.

CDR3 sequence (DNA): TGTGCCAGCAGTTACTCGACAGGGGTTCGAGAGACCCAGTACTTC. Protein product: CASSYSTGVRETQYF. The chain employs TRBV6-5 and TRBJ2-5, with 8 positions matching TRBD1. Losses at the gene ends were 0 bases for V and 4 bases for J; bases not matched to a gene: 4. CDR1 and CDR2 (germline): MNHEY, SVGAGI. The CDR3 consists of 15 residues.

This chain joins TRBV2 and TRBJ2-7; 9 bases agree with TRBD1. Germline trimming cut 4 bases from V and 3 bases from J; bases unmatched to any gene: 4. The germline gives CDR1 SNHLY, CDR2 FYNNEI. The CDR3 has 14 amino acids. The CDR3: CASSGQGGNYEQYF. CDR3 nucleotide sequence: TGTGCCAGCAGTGGACAGGGGGGAAACTACGAGCAGTACTTC.

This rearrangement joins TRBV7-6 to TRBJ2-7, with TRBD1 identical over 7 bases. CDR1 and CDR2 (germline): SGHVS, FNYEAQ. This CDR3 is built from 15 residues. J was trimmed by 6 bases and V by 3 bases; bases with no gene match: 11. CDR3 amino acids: CASSLVVGQVGEQYF. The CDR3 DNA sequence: TGTGCCAGCAGCTTGGTAGTCGGACAGGTGGGCGAGCAGTACTTC.

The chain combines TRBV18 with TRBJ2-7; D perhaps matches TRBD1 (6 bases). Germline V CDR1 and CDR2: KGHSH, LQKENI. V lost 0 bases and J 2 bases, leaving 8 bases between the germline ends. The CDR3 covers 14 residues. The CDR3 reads CASSPPAGAYEQYF. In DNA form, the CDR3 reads TGTGCCAGCTCACCACCTGCAGGGGCCTACGAGCAGTACTTC.

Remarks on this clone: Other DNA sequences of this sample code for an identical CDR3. CDR3: CASSPRGTQETQYF. CDR3 DNA: TGTGCCAGCTCCCCCCGGGGGACCCAAGAGACCCAGTACTTC. V usage is TRBV18 and J usage is TRBJ2-5; a weak D match, TRBD2 (6 bases). The CDR3 is 14 amino acids. The ends were cut back, 6 bases at V and 1 base at J, with 12 bases in the middle. Germline V gene lookup returns CDR1 KGHSH and CDR2 LQKENI.

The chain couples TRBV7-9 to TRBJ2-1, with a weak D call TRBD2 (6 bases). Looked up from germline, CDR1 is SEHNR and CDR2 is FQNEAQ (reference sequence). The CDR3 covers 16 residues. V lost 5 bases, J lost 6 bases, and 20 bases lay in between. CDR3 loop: CASSRIGGLYANEQFF. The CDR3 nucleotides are TGTGCCAGCAGCCGAATCGGGGGTCTATATGCCAATGAGCAGTTCTTC.

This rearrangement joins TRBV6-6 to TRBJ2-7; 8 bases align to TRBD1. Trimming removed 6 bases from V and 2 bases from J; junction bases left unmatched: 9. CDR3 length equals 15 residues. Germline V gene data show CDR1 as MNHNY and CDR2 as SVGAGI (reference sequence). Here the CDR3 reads CASRAPGQGAYEQYF. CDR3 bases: TGTGCCAGCAGGGCCCCCGGACAGGGAGCCTACGAGCAGTACTTC.

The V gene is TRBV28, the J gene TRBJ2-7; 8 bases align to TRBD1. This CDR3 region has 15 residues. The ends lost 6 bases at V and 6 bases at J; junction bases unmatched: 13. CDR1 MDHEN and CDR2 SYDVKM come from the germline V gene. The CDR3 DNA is TGTGCCAGCAGCTTACATGGACAGGGTCCTTCCGAGCAGTACTTC. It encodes CASSLHGQGPSEQYF.

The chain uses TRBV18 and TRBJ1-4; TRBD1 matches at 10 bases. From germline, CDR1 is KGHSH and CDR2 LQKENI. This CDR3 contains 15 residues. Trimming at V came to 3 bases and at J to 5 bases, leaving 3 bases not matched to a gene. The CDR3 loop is CASSPGQGVNEKLFF. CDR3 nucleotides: TGTGCCAGCTCACCTGGACAGGGGGTGAATGAAAAACTGTTTTTT.

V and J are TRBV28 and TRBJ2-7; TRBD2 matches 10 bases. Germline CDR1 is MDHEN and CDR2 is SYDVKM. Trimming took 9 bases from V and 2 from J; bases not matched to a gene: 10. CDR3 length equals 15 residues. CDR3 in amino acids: CASSSSGRVTYEQYF. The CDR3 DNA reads TGTGCCAGTTCCTCCAGCGGGAGGGTCACCTACGAGCAGTACTTC.

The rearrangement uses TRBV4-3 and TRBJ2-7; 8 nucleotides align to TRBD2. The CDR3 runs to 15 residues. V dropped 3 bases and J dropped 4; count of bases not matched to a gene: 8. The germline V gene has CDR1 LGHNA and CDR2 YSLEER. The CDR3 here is CASSQQREPVYEQYF. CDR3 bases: TGCGCCAGCAGCCAGCAGCGGGAGCCCGTGTACGAGCAGTACTTC.

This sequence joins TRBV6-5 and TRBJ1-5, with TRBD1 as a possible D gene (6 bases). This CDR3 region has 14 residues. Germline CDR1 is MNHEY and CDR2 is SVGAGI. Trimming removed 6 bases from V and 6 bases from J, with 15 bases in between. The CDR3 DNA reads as TGTGCCAGCAGCAGGACAGACGGGGGTCAGCCCCAGCATTTT. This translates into CASSRTDGGQPQHF.

The DNA of the CDR3 is TGTGCCAGCAGCTTAGTGACAGGGCATGGCTACACCTTC. The encoded protein is CASSLVTGHGYTF. The chain links TRBV7-9 to TRBJ1-2; 7 nucleotides match TRBD1. Germline-derived CDR1 and CDR2 are SEHNR and FQNEAQ (reference sequence). CDR3 length equals 13 residues. V was pared by 1 base and J by 6 bases, with 2 bases of the junction left unmatched.

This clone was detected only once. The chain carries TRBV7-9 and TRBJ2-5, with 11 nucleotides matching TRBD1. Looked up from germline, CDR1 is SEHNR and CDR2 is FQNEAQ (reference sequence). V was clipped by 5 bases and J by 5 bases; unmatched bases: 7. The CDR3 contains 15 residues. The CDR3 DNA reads TGTGCCAGCAGCCACGGACAGGGGGCGGGGGAGACCCAGTACTTC. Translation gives CASSHGQGAGETQYF. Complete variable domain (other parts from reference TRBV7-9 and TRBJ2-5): DTGVSQNPRHKITKRGQNVTFRCDPISEHNRLYWYRQTLGQGPEFLTYFQNEAQLEKSRLLSDRFSAERPKGSFSTLEIQRTEQGDSAMYLCASSHGQGAGETQYFGPGTRLLVL.

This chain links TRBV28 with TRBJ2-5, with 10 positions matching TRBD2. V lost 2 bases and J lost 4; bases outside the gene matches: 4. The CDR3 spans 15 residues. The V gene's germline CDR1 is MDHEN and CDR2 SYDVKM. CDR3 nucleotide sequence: TGTGCCAGCAGTTTAGCTAGCGGGAGACGAGAGACCCAGTACTTC. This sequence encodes CASSLASGRRETQYF.

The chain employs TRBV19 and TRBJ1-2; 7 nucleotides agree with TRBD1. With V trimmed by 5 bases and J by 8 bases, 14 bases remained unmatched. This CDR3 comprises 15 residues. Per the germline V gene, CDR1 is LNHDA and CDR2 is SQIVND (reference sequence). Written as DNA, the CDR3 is TGTGCCAGTAGTCACCGGGACAGAAGGCTCGAAGGCTACACCTTC. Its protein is CASSHRDRRLEGYTF.

CDR3 amino acids: CASSLSRPGSYEQYF. The CDR3 coding sequence is TGTGCCAGCAGCTTAAGCAGACCCGGCTCCTACGAGCAGTACTTC. The chain links TRBV11-2 to TRBJ2-7, with D unclear. The CDR3 has 15 residues. Deletions cut 2 bases from V and 0 bases from J, with 11 bases between. CDR1 and CDR2 (germline): SGHAT, FQNNGV. The whole variable domain, remainder taken from reference TRBV11-2 and TRBJ2-7, is EAGVAQSPRYKIIEKRQSVAFWCNPISGHATLYWYQQILGQGPKLLIQFQNNGVVDDSQLPKDRFSAERLKGVDSTLKIQPAKLEDSAVYLCASSLSRPGSYEQYFGPGTRLTVT.

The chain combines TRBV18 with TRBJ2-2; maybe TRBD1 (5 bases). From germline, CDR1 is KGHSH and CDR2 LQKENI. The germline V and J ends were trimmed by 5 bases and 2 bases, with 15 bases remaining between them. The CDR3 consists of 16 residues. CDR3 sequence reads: CASSVSTGINTGELFF. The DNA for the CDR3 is TGTGCCAGCTCAGTTTCTACAGGCATTAACACCGGGGAGCTGTTTTTT.

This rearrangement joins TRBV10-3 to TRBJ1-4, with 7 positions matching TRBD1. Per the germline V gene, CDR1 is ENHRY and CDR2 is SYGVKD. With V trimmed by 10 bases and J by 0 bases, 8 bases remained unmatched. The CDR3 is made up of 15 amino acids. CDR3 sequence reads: CATLQGPATNEKLFF. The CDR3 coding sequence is TGTGCCACTCTACAGGGGCCTGCAACTAATGAAAAACTGTTTTTT.

The CDR3 sequence is CASSFTRGPQETQYF. CDR3 bases: TGTGCCAGCAGTTTCACCAGGGGGCCTCAAGAGACCCAGTACTTC. The chain has TRBV6-5 and TRBJ2-5, with TRBD1 identical over 8 bases. After removal of 4 bases from V and 2 bases from J, the junction contained 6 bases not matched to a gene. The CDR3 sequence is 15 residues long. In germline, CDR1 is MNHEY, CDR2 SVGAGI.

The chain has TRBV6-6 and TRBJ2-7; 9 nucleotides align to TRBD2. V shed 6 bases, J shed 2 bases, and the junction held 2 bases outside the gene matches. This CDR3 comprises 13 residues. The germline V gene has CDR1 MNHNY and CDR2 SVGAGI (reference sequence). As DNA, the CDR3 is TGTGCCAGCAGGCGGACTAGCGCCTACGAGCAGTACTTC. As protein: CASRRTSAYEQYF.

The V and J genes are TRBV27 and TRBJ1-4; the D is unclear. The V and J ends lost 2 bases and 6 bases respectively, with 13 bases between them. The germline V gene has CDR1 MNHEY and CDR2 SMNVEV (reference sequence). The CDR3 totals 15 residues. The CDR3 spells CASSLRGRRDEKLFF. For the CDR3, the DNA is TGTGCCAGCAGTTTACGAGGCAGGAGAGATGAAAAACTGTTTTTT.

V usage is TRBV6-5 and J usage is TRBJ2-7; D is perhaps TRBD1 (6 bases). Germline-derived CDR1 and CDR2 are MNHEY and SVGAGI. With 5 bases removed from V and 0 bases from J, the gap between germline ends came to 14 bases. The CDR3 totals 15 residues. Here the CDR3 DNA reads TGTGCCAGCAGTCCCCGGGACACCACCTCCTACGAGCAGTACTTC. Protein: CASSPRDTTSYEQYF.

The CDR3 DNA sequence: TGTGCCAGCACCGGTCTGGGAGATACGCAGTATTTT. It yields the protein CASTGLGDTQYF. The rearrangement joins TRBV28 to TRBJ2-3; no firm D call. The V and J ends lost 7 bases and 5 bases respectively, with 10 bases between them. The V gene's germline CDR1 is MDHEN and CDR2 SYDVKM. The CDR3 is 12 amino acids.